This T cell receptor (beta chain) was profiled in a study of T cell changes during pregnancy in multiple sclerosis. V lost 4 bases to trimming and J lost 5 bases, with 3 bases between them. CDR3 length equals 11 residues. Germline assignment: CDR1 MDHEN and CDR2 SYDVKM. Clones were read by immunoSEQ multiplex PCR, and TCRdb kept only the in-frame ones, dropping some. Among over 90,000 clones listed, over 75% were seen once. The sequence was obtained from a female donor in good health, enrolled as a control in a pregnancy study. This sequence joins TRBV28 and TRBJ1-5; D is undetermined. The sequencing used peripheral blood, collected in the second trimester of pregnancy. In nucleotides, the CDR3 is TGTGCCAGCAGTTCTTATCAGCCCCAGCATTTT. It codes for CASSSYQPQHF.